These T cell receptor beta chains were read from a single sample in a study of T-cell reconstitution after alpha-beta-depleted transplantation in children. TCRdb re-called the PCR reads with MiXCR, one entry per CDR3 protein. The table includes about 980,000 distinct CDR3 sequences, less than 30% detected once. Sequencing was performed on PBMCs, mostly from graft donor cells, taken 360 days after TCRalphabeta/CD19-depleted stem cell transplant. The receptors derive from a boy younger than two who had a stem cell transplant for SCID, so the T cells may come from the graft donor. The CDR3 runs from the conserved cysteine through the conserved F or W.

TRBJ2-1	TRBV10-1	CASSADREVNEQFF
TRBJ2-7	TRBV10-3	CAISESRVDYEQYF
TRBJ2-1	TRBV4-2	CASSQLSGGADEQFF
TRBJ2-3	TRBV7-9	CASTGTLSTDTQYF
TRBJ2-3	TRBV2	CASSVNRNTDTQYF
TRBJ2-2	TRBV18	CASSAKGGRNTGELFF
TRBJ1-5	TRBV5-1	CASSPQGTVDQPQHF
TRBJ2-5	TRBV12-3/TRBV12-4	CASSLASQETQYF
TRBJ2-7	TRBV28	CASSLIPASGAYEQYF
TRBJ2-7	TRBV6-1	CASSPYGSRSYEQYF
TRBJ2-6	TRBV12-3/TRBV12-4	CASSLPGHDSGANVLTF
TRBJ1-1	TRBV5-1	CASSLYDGLGEAFF
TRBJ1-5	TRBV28	CASSSPVAGLQPQHF
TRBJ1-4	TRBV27	CASSLQGISGNEKLFF
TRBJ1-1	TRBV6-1	CASSLNRASLTEAFF
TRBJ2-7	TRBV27	CASSLGAGGSYEQYF
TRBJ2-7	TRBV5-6	CASSFRGTPNEQYF
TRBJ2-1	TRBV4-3	CASSQGSGVGNEQFF
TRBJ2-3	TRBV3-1	CASSTGESLLHTQYF
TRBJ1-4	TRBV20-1	CSARVRAGPGKLFF
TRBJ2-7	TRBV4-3	CASSQDRVLSEQYF
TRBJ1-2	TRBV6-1	CASSEWAGGAYGYTF
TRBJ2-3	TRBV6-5	CASSYRGTGREDTQYF
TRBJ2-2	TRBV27	CASSHRQGKAGELFF
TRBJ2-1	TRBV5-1	CASSRSDEQFF
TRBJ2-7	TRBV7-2	CASSLGGRLGEQYF
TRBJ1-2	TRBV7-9	CASSPPRGSGYTF
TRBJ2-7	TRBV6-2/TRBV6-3	CASSYWQGRPREQYF
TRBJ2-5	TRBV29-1	CSVGQGRGETQYF
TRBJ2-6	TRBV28	CATRAGTYSGANVLTF
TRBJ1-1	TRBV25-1	CASSSSGGGGIWKTFF
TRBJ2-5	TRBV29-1	CSVGGGRGETQYF
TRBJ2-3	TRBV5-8	CASSSPKERGGRDTQYF
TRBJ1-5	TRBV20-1	CSARHLGVNQPQHF
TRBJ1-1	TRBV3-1	CASSHRGVNTEAFF
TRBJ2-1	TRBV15	CATSMGRQPTYNEQFF
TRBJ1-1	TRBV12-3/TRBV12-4	CASSHTNRGPNTEAFF
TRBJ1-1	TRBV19	CASSGQPMMNTEAFF
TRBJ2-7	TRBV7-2	CASSPWRRDHEQYF
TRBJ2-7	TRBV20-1	CSATSGGAGVYYEQYF
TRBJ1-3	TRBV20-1	CSAHKDIPSGNTIYF
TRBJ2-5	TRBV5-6	CASRGTSGEQETQYF
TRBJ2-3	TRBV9	CASSAQVSGGADTQYF
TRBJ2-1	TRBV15	CATSRGSGESYNEQFF
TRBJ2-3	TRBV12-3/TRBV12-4	CASSSATGDTQYF
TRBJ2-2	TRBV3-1	CASSQESGAMGGELFF
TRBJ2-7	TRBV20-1	CSAREDRIAGRQYF